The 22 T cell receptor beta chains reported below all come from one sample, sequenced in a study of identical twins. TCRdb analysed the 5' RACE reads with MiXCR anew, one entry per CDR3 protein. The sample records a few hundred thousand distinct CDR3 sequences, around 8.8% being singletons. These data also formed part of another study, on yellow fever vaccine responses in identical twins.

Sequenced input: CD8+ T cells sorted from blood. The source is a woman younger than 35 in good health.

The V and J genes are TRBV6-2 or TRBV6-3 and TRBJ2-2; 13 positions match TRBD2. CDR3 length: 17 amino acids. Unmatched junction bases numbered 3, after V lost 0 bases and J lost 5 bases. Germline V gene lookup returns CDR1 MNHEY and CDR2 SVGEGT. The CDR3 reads CASSYSWTSGRTGELFF. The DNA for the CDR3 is TGTGCCAGCAGTTACTCGTGGACTAGCGGGAGAACCGGGGAGCTGTTTTTT.

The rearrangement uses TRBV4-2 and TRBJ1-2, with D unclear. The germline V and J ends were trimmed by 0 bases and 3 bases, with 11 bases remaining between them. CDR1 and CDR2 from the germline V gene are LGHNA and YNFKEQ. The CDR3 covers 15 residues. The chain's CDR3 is CASSQDAHGDYGYTF. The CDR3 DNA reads TGTGCCAGCAGCCAAGACGCCCACGGCGACTATGGCTACACCTTC.

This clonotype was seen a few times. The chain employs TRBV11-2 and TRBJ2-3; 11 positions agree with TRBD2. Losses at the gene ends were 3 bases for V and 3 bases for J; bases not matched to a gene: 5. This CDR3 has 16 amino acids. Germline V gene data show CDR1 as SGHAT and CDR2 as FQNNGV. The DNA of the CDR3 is TGTGCCAGCAGCTTCCTAGCGGGGGGCGGAACAGATACGCAGTATTTT. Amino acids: CASSFLAGGGTDTQYF. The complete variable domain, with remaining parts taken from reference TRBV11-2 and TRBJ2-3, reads EAGVAQSPRYKIIEKRQSVAFWCNPISGHATLYWYQQILGQGPKLLIQFQNNGVVDDSQLPKDRFSAERLKGVDSTLKIQPAKLEDSAVYLCASSFLAGGGTDTQYFGPGTRLTVL.

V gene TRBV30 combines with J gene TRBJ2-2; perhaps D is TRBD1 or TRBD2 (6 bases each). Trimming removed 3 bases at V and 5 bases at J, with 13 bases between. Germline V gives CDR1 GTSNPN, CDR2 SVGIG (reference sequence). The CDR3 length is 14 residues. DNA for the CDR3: TGTGCCTGGAGCTTGGGGGCGGGAACCGGGGAGCTGTTTTTT. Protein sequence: CAWSLGAGTGELFF.

This CDR3 is CASSYSMGTSGMAGRDKNIQYF. In nucleotides, the CDR3 is TGTGCCAGCAGTTACTCGATGGGCACTAGCGGGATGGCTGGTCGTGACAAAAACATTCAGTACTTC. The J gene is TRBJ2-4, the V gene TRBV6-2 or TRBV6-3; 10 positions match TRBD2. CDR1 and CDR2 (germline): MNHEY, SVGEGT. CDR3 length: 22 residues. The ends lost 0 bases at V and 3 bases at J; junction bases unmatched: 20.

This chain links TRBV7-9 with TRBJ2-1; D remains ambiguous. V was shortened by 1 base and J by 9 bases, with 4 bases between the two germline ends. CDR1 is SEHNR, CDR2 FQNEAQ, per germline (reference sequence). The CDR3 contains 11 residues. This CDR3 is CASSLDSEQFF. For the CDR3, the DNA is TGTGCCAGCAGCTTAGACAGTGAGCAGTTCTTC.

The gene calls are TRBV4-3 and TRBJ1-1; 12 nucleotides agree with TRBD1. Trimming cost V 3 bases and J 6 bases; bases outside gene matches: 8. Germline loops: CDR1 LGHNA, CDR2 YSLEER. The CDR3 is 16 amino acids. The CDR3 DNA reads TGCGCCAGCAGCCAGAAGGCGGGGACAGGGGGCTCTGAAGCTTTCTTT. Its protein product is CASSQKAGTGGSEAFF.

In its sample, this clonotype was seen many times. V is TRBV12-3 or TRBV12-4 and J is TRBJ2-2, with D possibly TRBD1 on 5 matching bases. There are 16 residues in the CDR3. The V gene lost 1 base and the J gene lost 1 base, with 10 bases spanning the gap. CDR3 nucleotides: TGTGCCAGCAGTTTAGGGCCAGGGCAGAACACCGGGGAGCTGTTTTTT. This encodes CASSLGPGQNTGELFF.

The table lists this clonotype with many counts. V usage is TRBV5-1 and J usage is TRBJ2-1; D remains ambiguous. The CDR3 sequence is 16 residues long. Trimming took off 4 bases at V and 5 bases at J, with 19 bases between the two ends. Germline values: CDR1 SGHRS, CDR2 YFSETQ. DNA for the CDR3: TGCGCCAGCAGCCATGTCCCGGTGGAGCTGGACAATGAGCAGTTCTTC. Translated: CASSHVPVELDNEQFF.

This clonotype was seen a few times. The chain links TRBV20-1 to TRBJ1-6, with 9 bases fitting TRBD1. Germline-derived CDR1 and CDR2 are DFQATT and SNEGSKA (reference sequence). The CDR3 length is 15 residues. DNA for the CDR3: TGCAGCAGTATCCCACAGGGGGCTCATAATTCACCCCTCCACTTT. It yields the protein CSSIPQGAHNSPLHF.

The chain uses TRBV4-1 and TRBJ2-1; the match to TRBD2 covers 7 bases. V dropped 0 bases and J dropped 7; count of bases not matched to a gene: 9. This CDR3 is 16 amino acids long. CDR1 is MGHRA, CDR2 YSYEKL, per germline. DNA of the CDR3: TGCGCCAGCAGCCAAGAGGGGCTAGCGGCAGGGAATGAGCAGTTCTTC. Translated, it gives CASSQEGLAAGNEQFF.

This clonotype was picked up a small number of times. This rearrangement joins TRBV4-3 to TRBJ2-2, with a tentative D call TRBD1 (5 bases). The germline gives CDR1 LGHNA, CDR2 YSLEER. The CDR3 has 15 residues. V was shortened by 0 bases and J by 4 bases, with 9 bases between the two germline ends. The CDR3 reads CASSQEKGFTGELFF. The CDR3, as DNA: TGCGCCAGCAGCCAAGAGAAGGGGTTCACCGGGGAGCTGTTTTTT.

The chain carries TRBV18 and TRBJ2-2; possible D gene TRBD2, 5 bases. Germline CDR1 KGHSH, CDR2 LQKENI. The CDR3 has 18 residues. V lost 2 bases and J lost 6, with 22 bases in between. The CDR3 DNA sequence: TGTGCCAGCTCACCATGGGCGGACCCCCAACTAGTTCCCGGGGAGCTGTTTTTT. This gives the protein CASSPWADPQLVPGELFF. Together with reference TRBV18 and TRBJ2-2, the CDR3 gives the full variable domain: NAGVMQNPRHLVRRRGQEARLRCSPMKGHSHVYWYRQLPEEGLKFMVYLQKENIIDESGMPKERFSAEFPKEGPSILRIQQVVRGDSAAYFCASSPWADPQLVPGELFFGEGSRLTVL.

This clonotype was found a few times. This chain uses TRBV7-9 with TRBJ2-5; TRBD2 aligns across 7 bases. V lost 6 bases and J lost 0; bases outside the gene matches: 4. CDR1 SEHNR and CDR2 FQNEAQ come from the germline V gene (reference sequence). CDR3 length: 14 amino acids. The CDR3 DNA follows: TGTGCCAGCAGGCCACGGGGGGACCAAGAGACCCAGTACTTC. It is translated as CASRPRGDQETQYF.

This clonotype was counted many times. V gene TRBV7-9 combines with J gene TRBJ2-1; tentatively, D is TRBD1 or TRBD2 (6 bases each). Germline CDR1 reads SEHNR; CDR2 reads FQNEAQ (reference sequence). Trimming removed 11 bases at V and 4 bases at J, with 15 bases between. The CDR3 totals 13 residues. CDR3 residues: CASHREEYNEQFF. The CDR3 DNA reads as TGTGCCTCACACAGGGAGGAGTACAATGAGCAGTTCTTC. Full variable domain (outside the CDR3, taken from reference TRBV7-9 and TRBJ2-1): DTGVSQNPRHKITKRGQNVTFRCDPISEHNRLYWYRQTLGQGPEFLTYFQNEAQLEKSRLLSDRFSAERPKGSFSTLEIQRTEQGDSAMYLCASHREEYNEQFFGPGTRLTVL.

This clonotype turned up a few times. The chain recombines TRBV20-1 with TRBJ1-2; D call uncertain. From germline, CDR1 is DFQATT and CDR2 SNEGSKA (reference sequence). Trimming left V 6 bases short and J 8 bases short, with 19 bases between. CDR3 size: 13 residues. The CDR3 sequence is CSASHRTVYGYTF. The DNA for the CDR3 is TGCAGTGCGAGCCATAGGACTGTTTACGGCTACACCTTC.

The CDR3 is CASSPLWGGTGYNEQFF. CDR3 nucleotides: TGTGCCAGCAGCCCTTTATGGGGCGGGACGGGGTACAATGAGCAGTTCTTC. V usage is TRBV7-9 and J usage is TRBJ2-1; a weak D match, TRBD2 (6 bases). This CDR3 spans 17 amino acids. Trimming cost V 5 bases and J 4 bases, with 21 bases left between them. The germline V gene encodes CDR1 SEHNR and CDR2 FQNEAQ (reference sequence).

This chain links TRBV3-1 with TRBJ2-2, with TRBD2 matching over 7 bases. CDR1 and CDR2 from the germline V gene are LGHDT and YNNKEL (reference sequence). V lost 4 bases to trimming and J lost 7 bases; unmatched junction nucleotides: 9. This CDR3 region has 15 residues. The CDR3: CASSRGLVFGGELFF. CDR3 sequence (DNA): TGTGCCAGCAGCCGCGGACTAGTTTTTGGCGGGGAGCTGTTTTTT.

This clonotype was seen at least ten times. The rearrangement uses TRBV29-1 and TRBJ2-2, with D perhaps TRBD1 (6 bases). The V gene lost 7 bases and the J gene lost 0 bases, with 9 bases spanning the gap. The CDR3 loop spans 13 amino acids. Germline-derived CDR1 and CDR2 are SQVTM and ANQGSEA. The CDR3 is CSGRDTNTGELFF. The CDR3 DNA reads TGCAGCGGCCGGGACACGAACACCGGGGAGCTGTTTTTT.

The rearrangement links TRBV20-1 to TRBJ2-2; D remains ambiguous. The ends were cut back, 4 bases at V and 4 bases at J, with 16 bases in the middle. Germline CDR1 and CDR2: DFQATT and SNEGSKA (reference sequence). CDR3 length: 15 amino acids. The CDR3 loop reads CSAKNIEAGTGELFF. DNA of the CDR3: TGCAGTGCTAAGAATATCGAGGCTGGCACCGGGGAGCTGTTTTTT.

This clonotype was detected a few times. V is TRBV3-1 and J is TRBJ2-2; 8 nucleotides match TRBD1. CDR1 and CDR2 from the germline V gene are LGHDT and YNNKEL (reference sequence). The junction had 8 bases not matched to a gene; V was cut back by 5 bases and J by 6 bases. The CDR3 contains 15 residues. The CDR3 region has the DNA TGTGCCAGCAGCGAGCCGGACAGGGAGGCCGGGGAGCTGTTTTTT. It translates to CASSEPDREAGELFF.

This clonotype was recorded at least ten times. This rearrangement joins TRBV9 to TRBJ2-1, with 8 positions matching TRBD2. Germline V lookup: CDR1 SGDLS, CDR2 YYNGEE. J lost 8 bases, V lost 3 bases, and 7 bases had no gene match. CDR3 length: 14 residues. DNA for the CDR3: TGTGCCAGCAGCGCCGGGGGGGACCCCCATGAGCAGTTCTTC. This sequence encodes CASSAGGDPHEQFF. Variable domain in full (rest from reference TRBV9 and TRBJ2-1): DSGVTQTPKHLITATGQRVTLRCSPRSGDLSVYWYQQSLDQGLQFLIQYYNGEERAKGNILERFSAQQFPDLHSELNLSSLELGDSALYFCASSAGGDPHEQFFGPGTRLTVL.